This is a list of T cell receptor beta chains from one sample in a study of beta chain features in type 1 diabetes. The data were produced by immunoSEQ multiplex PCR, yet TCRdb's version contains in-frame clones alone and is incomplete. The sample includes 200,000 to 300,000 clones, 20% of them seen just once. The sequenced material came from naive CD4+ T cells from blood. The receptor source for this set is a woman in her forties with type 1 diabetes. The CDR3 runs from the conserved cysteine through the conserved F or W. The D gene is left open where the match is weak. Clone size is given for some rows only: seen once, a few or many times, or a class if the clone is expanded.

CDR3 length	V gene	clone size	D gene	J gene	CDR3 protein	CDR3 DNA
15	TRBV4-3	few	NA	TRBJ2-2	CASAWVTGNTGELFF	TGCGCCAGCGCATGGGTTACAGGGAACACCGGGGAGCTGTTTTTT
14	TRBV5-6	NA	TRBD2	TRBJ2-7	CASRPPGLGYEQYF	TGTGCCAGCAGACCGCCGGGACTAGGCTACGAGCAGTACTTC
15	TRBV2	NA	NA	TRBJ2-1	CASSEDRSSYNEQFF	TGTGCCAGCAGTGAAGATCGGAGCTCCTACAATGAGCAGTTCTTC
16	TRBV5-4	NA	TRBD1	TRBJ1-4	CASSLGTGATYEKLFF	TGTGCCAGCAGCTTAGGGACAGGGGCGACTTATGAAAAACTGTTTTTT
15	TRBV28	NA	NA	TRBJ2-3	CASRPGGWSTDTQYF	TGTGCCAGCAGACCGGGTGGGTGGAGCACAGATACGCAGTATTTT
11	TRBV7-9	NA	NA	TRBJ1-1	CASSSRGEAFF	TGTGCCAGCAGCTCCAGGGGTGAAGCTTTCTTT
13	TRBV29-1	few	NA	TRBJ1-1	CSGRGRGSTEAFF	TGCAGCGGGAGAGGGAGGGGCTCCACTGAAGCTTTCTTT
15	TRBV5-1	NA	NA	TRBJ2-3	CASSFALVSGDTQYF	TGCGCCAGCAGCTTTGCACTCGTTTCGGGAGATACGCAGTATTTT
16	TRBV18	NA	TRBD2	TRBJ2-6	CASSPPAGAGANVLTF	TGTGCCAGCTCACCCCCGGCGGGGGCTGGGGCCAACGTCCTGACTTTC
13	TRBV18	NA	NA	TRBJ2-3	CASSPTSTDTQYF	TGTGCCAGCTCACCGACAAGCACAGATACGCAGTATTTT
15	TRBV15	few	NA	TRBJ2-5	CATSGRRAGQETQYF	TGTGCCACCAGCGGCCGCCGGGCGGGCCAAGAGACCCAGTACTTC
16	TRBV4-2	NA	TRBD1	TRBJ2-2	CASSRKGQASTGELFF	TGTGCCAGCAGCCGAAAGGGACAGGCAAGCACCGGGGAGCTGTTTTTT
15	TRBV6-6	few	TRBD1	TRBJ1-2	CASSTSGTGGNGYTF	TGTGCCAGCAGTACTTCCGGGACAGGGGGCAATGGCTACACCTTC
15	TRBV9	NA	TRBD1	TRBJ1-3	CASSHRTGERNTIYF	TGTGCCAGCAGCCACCGGACAGGGGAGCGAAACACCATATATTTT
14	TRBV13	few	NA	TRBJ1-3	CASSFRDIGNTIYF	TGTGCCAGCAGCTTCCGGGACATCGGAAACACCATATATTTT